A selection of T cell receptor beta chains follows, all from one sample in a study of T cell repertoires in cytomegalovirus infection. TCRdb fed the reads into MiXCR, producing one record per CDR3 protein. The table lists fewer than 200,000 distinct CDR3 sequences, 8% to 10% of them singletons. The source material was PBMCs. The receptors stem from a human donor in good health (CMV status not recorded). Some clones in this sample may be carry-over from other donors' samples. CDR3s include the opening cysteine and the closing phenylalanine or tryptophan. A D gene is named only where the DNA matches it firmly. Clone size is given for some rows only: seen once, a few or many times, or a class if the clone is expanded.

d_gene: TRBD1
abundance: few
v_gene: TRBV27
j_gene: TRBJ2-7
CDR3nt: TGTGCCAGCAGTACCGGGACAGGGGGCTTGGACGAGCAGTACTTC
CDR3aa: CASSTGTGGLDEQYF

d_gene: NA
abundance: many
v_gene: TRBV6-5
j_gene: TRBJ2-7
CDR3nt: TGTGCCAGCAGTTTCGGGCATAGCTCCTACGAGCAGTACTTC
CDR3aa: CASSFGHSSYEQYF

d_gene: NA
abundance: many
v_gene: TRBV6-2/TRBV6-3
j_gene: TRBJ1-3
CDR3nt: TGTGCCACCAAGTTTAGCCAGAGCTCTGGAAACACCATATATTTT
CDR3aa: CATKFSQSSGNTIYF

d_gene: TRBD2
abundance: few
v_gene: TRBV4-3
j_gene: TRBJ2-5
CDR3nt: TGCGCCAGCAGCCCGGGGGCTAGCGGGAAGGAGACCCAGTACTTC
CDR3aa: CASSPGASGKETQYF

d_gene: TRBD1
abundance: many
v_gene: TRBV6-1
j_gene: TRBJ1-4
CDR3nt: TGTGCCAGCAGTAAGACGACAGGGGGCATTGCGGCTAATGAAAAACTGTTTTTT
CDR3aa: CASSKTTGGIAANEKLFF

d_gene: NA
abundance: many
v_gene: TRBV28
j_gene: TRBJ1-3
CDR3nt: TGTGCCAGCAGTTTGATAGGATACGGAGAAAACACCATATATTTT
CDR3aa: CASSLIGYGENTIYF

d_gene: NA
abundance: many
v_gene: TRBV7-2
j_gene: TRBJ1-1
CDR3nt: TGTGCCAGCAGCCGTCAGGGTTTCCAGGACACTGAAGCTTTCTTT
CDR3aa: CASSRQGFQDTEAFF

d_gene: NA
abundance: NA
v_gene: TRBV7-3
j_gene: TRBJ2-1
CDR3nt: TGTGCCAGCAGCTTAGGAGGGTGGGGGCACGGCGATGAGCAGTTCTTC
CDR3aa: CASSLGGWGHGDEQFF

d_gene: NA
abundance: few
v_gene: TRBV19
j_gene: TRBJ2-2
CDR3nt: TGTGCCAGTAGTATAGATGGATCAGGGCGCGGCACCGGGGAGCTGTTTTTT
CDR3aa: CASSIDGSGRGTGELFF

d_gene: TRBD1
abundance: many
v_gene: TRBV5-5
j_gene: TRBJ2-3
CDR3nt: TGTGCCAGCAGCTTCTCCCCAGGGGGACAGGGACGGGATACGCAGTATTTT
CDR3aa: CASSFSPGGQGRDTQYF

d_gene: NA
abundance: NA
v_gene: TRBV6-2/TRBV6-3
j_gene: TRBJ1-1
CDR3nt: TGTGCCAGCAGCATCAGGGGAATTGAAGCTTTCTTT
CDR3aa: CASSIRGIEAFF

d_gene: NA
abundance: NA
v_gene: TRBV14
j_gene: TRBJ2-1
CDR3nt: TGTGCCAGCAGCCTACTAGGGGGCTACAATGAGCAGTTCTTC
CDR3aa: CASSLLGGYNEQFF

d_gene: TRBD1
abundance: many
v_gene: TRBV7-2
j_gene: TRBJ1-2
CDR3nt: TGTGCCAGCAGCTTAACCTCCGGGACAGGGGGTCTCTCTTCTAGTGGCTACACCTTC
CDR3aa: CASSLTSGTGGLSSSGYTF

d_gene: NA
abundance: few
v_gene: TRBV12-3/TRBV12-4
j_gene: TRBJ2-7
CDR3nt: TGTGCCAGCAGGGGTAGCGGAGGGGGCCGCTTCGAGCAGTACTTC
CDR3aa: CASRGSGGGRFEQYF

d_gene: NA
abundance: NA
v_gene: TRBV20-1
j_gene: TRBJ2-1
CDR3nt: TGCAGTGCTAGAGAACAACGGGTTCTATACAATGAGCAGTTCTTC
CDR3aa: CSAREQRVLYNEQFF

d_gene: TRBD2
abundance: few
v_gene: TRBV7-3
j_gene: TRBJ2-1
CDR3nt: TGTGCCAGCAGCTTAGCCCGGACTAGCGGGCGTCACTACAATGAGCAGTTCTTC
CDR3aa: CASSLARTSGRHYNEQFF

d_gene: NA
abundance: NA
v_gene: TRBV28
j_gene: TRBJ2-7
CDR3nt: TGTGCCAGCAGGGTCGGGTTGTCGTACGAGCAGTACTTC
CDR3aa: CASRVGLSYEQYF

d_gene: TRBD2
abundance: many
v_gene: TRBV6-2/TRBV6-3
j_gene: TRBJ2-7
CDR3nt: TGTGCCAGCAGTTACGACCCGACTAGCGGGTCCTCCTACGAGCAGTACTTC
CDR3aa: CASSYDPTSGSSYEQYF

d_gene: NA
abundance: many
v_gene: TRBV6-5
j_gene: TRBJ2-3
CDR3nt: TGTGCCAGAACAACTAGCTTCGACACAGATACGCAGTATTTT
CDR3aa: CARTTSFDTDTQYF

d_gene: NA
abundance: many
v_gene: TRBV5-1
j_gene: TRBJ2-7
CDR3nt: TGCGCCAGCAGCCAGGAACTAGCCCCCTCGTACGAGCAGTACTTC
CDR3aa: CASSQELAPSYEQYF

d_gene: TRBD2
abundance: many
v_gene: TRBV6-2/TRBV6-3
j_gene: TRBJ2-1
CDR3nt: TGTGCCAGCAGTCCTACCGGGGGGGGGCACGAGCAGTTCTTC
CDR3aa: CASSPTGGGHEQFF

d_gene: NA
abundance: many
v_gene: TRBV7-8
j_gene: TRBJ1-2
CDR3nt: TGTGCCAGCAGCGTAGGAACAGATTATGGCTACACCTTC
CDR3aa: CASSVGTDYGYTF

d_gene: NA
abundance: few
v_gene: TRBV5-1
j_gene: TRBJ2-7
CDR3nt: TGCGCCAGCAGCTTAAACTCCATACCGGGGAACGAGCAGTACTTC
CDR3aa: CASSLNSIPGNEQYF

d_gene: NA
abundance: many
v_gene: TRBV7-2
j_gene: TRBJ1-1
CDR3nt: TGTGCCAGCAGCCTCTTAGGTCGGGGAGGAAATACTGAAGCTTTCTTT
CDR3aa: CASSLLGRGGNTEAFF

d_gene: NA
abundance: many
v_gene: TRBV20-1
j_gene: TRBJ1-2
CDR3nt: TGCAGTGCTGCTAACTTCGACAGGAGCTATGGCTACACCTTC
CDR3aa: CSAANFDRSYGYTF

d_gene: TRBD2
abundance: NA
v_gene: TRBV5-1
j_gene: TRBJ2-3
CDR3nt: TGCGCCAGCAGCTTCCTGGGACTAGACACAGATACGCAGTATTTT
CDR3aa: CASSFLGLDTDTQYF

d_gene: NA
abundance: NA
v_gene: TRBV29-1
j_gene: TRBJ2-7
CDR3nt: TGCAGCGTTGAAGATCGCGGATACGGCTCCTACGAGCAGTACTTC
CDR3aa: CSVEDRGYGSYEQYF

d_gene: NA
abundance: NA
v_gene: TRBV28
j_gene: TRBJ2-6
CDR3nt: TGTGCCAGCAGTGTCTCTCGGGCCAACGTCCTGACTTTC
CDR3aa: CASSVSRANVLTF

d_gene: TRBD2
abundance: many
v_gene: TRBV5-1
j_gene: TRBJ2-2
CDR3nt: TGCGCCAGCAGCCCCCTTCTTAGCGGGGGAAACACCGGGGAGCTGTTTTTT
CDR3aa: CASSPLLSGGNTGELFF

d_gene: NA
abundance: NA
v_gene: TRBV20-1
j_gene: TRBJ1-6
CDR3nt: TGCAGTGCTAGGGGACGAGAGAGCTCCTATAATTCACCCCTCCACTTT
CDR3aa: CSARGRESSYNSPLHF

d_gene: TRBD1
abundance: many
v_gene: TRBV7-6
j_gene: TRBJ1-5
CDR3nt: TGTGCCAGCAGCTTGACAGGGTTGGAAGGCAATCAGCCCCAGCATTTT
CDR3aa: CASSLTGLEGNQPQHF

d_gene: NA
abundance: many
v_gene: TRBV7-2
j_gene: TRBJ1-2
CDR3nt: TGTGCCAGCAGCCAATTCAACTCTCGATCCCGGGGAGGCTACACCTTC
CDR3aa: CASSQFNSRSRGGYTF

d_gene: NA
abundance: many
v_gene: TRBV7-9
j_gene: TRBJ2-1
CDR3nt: TGTGCCAGCAGCTTCGGTTTACCTAACCACAATGAGCAGTTCTTC
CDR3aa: CASSFGLPNHNEQFF

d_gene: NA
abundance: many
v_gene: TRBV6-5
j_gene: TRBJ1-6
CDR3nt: TGTGCCAGCAGTTACGGTCGGGGCGGCTCCTATAATTCACCCCTCCACTTT
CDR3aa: CASSYGRGGSYNSPLHF

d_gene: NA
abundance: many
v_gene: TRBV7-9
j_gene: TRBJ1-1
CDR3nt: TGTGCCAGCAGCTTAGGGCCGCGGACTGAAGCTTTCTTT
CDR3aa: CASSLGPRTEAFF

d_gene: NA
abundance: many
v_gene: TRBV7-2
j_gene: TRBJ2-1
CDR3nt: TGTGCCAGCAGCTTAGCATTATTAGCGCTATACAATGAGCAGTTCTTC
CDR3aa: CASSLALLALYNEQFF